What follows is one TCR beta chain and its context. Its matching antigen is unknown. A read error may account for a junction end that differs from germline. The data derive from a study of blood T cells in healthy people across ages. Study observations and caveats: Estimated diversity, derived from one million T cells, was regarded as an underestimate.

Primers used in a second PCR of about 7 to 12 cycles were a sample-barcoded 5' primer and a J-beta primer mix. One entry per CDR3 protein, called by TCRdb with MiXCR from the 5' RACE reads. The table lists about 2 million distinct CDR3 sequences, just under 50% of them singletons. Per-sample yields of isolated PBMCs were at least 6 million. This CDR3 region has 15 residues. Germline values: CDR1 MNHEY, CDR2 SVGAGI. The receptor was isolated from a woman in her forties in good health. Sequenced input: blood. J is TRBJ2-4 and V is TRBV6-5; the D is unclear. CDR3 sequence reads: CASSYSWVAKNSQYF. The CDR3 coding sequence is TGTGCCAGCAGTTACTCATGGGTAGCCAAAAACAGTCAGTACTTC.